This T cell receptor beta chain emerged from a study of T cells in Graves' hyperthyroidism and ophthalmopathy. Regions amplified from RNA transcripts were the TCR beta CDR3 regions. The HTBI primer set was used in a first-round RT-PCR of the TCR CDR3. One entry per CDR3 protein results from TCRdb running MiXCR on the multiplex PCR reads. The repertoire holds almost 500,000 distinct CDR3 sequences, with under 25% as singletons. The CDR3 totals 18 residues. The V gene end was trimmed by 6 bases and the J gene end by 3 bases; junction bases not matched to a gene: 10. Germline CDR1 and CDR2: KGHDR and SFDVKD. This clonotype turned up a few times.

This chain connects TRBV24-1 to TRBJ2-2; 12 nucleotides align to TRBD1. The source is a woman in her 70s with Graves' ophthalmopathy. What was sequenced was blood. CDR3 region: CATSRLGTGGADTGELFF. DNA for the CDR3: TGTGCCACCAGTAGGCTCGGGACAGGGGGCGCCGACACCGGGGAGCTGTTTTTT.